This T cell receptor (beta chain) was sequenced during a study of T cells in Graves' hyperthyroidism and ophthalmopathy. Study-level background: Initial diagnosis, before any treatment, was when peripheral blood was collected. Study-wide findings and caveats: Classification by a 13 V-J model distinguished ophthalmopathy from stable hyperthyroidism. A median about 6 months before onset, the model predicted ophthalmopathy.

Germline V CDR1 and CDR2: MDHEN, SYDVKM. The CDR3 has 16 amino acids. V dropped 5 bases and J dropped 1 base, with 14 bases sitting between them. This clonotype showed up just once. Its target is unknown. Amplification targeted TCR beta CDR3 regions from RNA transcripts. First-round RT-PCR of the TCR CDR3 relied on the HTBI primer set. TCRdb itself ran the multiplex PCR reads through MiXCR, one entry per CDR3 protein. Of hundreds of thousands of distinct CDR3 sequences listed, around 13% were seen once; the top ten hold more than 8.5%. Investigators excluded patients with uncontrolled infection, other autoimmune disease, pregnancy or lactation.

Material for sequencing was blood. The rearrangement links TRBV28 to TRBJ2-2; D possibly uses TRBD1 or TRBD2 (6 bases each). This clonotype was sampled from a woman aged 18-29 years with Graves' hyperthyroidism. CDR3 sequence reads: CASSPGGRENTGELFF. In nucleotides, the CDR3 is TGTGCCAGCAGTCCTGGGGGGCGGGAGAACACCGGGGAGCTGTTTTTT.